A single sample gave rise to the 3 T cell receptor beta chains below, sequenced in a study of cytomegalovirus exposure and HLA in healthy donors. Repertoires were generated with immunoSEQ multiplex PCR, while TCRdb's copy carries only in-frame clones and drops some. Counted here are approximately 200,000 clones, around 80% occurring once; the ten biggest clones make up roughly an eighth. The sequencing input was PBMCs. The receptors here all came from a woman aged 25 to 39 in good health and CMV-seropositive.

CDR3 residues: CASSLEGGSEQYF. CDR3 DNA sequence: TGTGCCAGCAGCTTAGAGGGTGGGAGCGAGCAGTACTTC. This chain connects TRBV7-9 to TRBJ2-7, with TRBD2 as a possible D gene (5 bases). The CDR3 runs 13 residues. Germline V CDR1 and CDR2: SEHNR, FQNEAQ (reference sequence). Trimming shortened V by 1 base and J by 6 bases, and 10 bases separated the two germline ends.

The V gene is TRBV19, the J gene TRBJ1-4; possibly TRBD1 for D (5 bases). The V end lost 6 bases, the J end lost 13 bases, and 18 bases lay between the germline ends. The CDR3 is 13 amino acids. The germline gives CDR1 LNHDA, CDR2 SQIVND (reference sequence). CDR3: CASSRATTQRLFF. Written as DNA, the CDR3 is TGTGCCAGTAGCAGGGCTACCACGCAACGACTGTTTTTT.

The CDR3 region has the DNA TGTGCCAGCAGCGTACTAGCGGGACCCGGGGAGCTGTTTTTT. Protein product: CASSVLAGPGELFF. The J gene is TRBJ2-2, the V gene TRBV9, with 9 bases that match TRBD2. This CDR3 is built from 14 residues. Germline V lookup: CDR1 SGDLS, CDR2 YYNGEE. V lost 1 base and J lost 6; bases outside the gene matches: 1.